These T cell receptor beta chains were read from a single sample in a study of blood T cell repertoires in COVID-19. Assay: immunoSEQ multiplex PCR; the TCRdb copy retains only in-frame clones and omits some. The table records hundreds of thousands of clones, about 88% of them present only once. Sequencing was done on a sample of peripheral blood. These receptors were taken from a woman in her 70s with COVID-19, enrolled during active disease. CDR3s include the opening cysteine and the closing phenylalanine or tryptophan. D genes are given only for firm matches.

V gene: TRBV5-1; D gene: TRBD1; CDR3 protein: CASSTDRVNEKLFF
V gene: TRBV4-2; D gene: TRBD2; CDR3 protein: CASSHGTSFYEQYF
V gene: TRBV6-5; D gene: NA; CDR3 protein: CASRGAGWNTEAFF
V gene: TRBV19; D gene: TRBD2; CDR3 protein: CASSPPGGAPRETQYF
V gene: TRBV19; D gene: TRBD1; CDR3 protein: CASSRGTGGQPQHF
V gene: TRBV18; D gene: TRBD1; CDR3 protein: CASSRDRGTGIGYGYTF
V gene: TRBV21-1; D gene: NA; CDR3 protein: CASSKRGAGPNEKLFF
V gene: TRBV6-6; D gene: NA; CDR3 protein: CASSYSTRGGYTF
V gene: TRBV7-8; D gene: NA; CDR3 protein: CASSLLGTEAFF
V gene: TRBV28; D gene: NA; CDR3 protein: CASSFSGRYTEAFF
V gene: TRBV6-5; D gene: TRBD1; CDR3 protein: CASSGQGFTEAFF
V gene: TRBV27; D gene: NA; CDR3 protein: CASPNTGPLNTEAFF
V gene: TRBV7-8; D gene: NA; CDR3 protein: CASSLVTPRGSYEQYF
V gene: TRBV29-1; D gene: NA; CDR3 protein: CSVVVRTSTDTQYF
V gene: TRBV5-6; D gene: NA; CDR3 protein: CASSFSPGSSGNTIYF
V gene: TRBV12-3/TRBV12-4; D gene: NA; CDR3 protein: CAAARGFNQPQHF
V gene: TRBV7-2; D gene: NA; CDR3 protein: CASSTQAPTGNTEAFF
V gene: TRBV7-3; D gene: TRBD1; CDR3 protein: CASRNTRTGSSGNTIYF
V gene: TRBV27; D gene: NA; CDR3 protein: CASSRVPNTGELFF
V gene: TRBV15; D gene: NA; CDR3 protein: CATSRVRGAVNTGELFF
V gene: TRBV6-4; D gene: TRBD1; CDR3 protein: CASSVAGGQLFF
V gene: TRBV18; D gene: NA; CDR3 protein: CASSPQQGSGNTIYF
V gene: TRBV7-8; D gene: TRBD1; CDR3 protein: CASSPDRLTGELFF
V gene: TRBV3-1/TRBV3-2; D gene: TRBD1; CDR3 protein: CASSPGQGPTGELFF
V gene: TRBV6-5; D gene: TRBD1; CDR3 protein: CASNDRVDIQYF
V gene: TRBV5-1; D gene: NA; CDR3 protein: CASSLEGRGDEKLFF
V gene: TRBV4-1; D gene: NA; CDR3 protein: CASSQDRQRRTYEQYF
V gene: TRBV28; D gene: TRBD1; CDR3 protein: CASRSGTGVRNTEAFF
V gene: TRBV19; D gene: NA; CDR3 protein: CASNSRTANSNQPQHF
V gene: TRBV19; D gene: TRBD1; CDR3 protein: CASSRDSYGYTF
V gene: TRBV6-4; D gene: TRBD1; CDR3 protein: CASSSTGATFSGANVLTF
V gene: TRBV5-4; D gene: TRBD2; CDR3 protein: CASSVAGGSTEQYF
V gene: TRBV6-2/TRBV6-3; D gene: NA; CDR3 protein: CASSQALDREAFF
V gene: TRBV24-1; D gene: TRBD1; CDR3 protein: CATSQTGGRTEAFF
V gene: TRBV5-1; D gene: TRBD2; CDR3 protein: CASSLRRGGGETQYF
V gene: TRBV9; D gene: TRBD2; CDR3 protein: CASSLAGVLTGELFF
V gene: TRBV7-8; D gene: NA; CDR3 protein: CASSKSPPYGYTF
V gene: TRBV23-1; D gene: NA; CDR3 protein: CASSQDRTGQPQHF
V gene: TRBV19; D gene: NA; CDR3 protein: CASSTPRVDTEAFF
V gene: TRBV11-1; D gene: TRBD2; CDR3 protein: CASSSRGVYEQYF
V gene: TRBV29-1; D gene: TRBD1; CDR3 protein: CSVVTPDRHYGYTF